Below, one T cell receptor beta chain is given with its context. Antigen specificity is unknown. This sample was included in a study of response to subunit inactivated influenza vaccine. Broader study findings: The authors offered the suggestion that each seasonal influenza vaccination recruits few new T cells.

V gave up 11 bases and J gave up 5 bases, with 7 bases separating them. CDR3 length: 10 amino acids. Per germline, CDR1 SNHLY and CDR2 FYNNEI. Via MiXCR, TCRdb re-called the RT-PCR reads, giving one row per CDR3 protein. The data hold 530,000 or so distinct CDR3 sequences, with approximately 14% observed a single time. This clonotype originated in a man aged 45-65 years who received an inactivated influenza vaccine. V gene TRBV2 combines with J gene TRBJ2-1, with D unclear. Sample: PBMCs from blood, taken 11 to 12 days after vaccination. This CDR3 is CAPCNNEQFF. The CDR3 DNA reads TGTGCCCCCTGTAACAATGAGCAGTTCTTC.